A single sample gave rise to the 16 T cell receptor beta chains below, sequenced in a study of blood T cell repertoires in COVID-19. TCRdb's copy holds only in-frame clones and misses some; the assay was immunoSEQ multiplex PCR. Of around 120,000 clones detected, 85% to 90% appear once; the ten largest clones hold roughly a tenth. The material sequenced was peripheral blood. The source is a man aged 80 or over with acute or convalescent COVID-19.

In this sample, this clone turned up a few times. This sequence joins TRBV7-9 and TRBJ1-4, with TRBD1 matching over 7 bases. CDR3 size: 16 residues. CDR1 and CDR2 from the germline V gene are SEHNR and FQNEAQ (reference sequence). V lost 0 bases to trimming and J lost 4 bases; unmatched junction nucleotides: 5. The CDR3: CASSLAQGGLNEKLFF. In DNA, the CDR3 is TGTGCCAGCAGCTTAGCGCAGGGGGGCCTTAATGAAAAACTGTTTTTT.

This chain links TRBV18 with TRBJ1-1; 8 bases agree with TRBD1. CDR3 size: 14 residues. Germline CDR1 KGHSH, CDR2 LQKENI. Germline trimming cut 3 bases from V and 7 bases from J; bases unmatched to any gene: 7. CDR3 DNA: TGTGCCAGCTCACCGCAGGGGGCGGAGGGTGAAGCTTTCTTT. Encoded protein: CASSPQGAEGEAFF.

CDR3 residues: CAHMPGTSHNEQFF. For the CDR3, the DNA is TGTGCCCACATGCCCGGGACTAGCCACAATGAGCAGTTCTTC. The chain carries TRBV28 and TRBJ2-1; 9 bases align to TRBD2. Per the germline V gene, CDR1 is MDHEN and CDR2 is SYDVKM. The junction had 10 bases not matched to a gene; V was cut back by 11 bases and J by 5 bases. The CDR3 is 14 residues long. The entire variable domain, with the rest obtained from reference TRBV28 and TRBJ2-1, is as follows: DVKVTQSSRYLVKRTGEKVFLECVQDMDHENMFWYRQDPGLGLRLIYFSYDVKMKEKGDIPEGYSVSREKKERFSLILESASTNQTSMYLCAHMPGTSHNEQFFGPGTRLTVL.

The chain links TRBV7-2 to TRBJ2-7, with TRBD1 matching over 9 bases. CDR1 is SGHTA, CDR2 FQGNSA, per germline. After removal of 0 bases from V and 2 bases from J, the junction contained 8 bases not matched to a gene. There are 17 residues in the CDR3. The DNA of the CDR3 is TGTGCCAGCAGCTTAGCGCGGACAGGGGCTCTACCCTACGAGCAGTACTTC. It translates to CASSLARTGALPYEQYF.

This clone was seen a handful of times. Other DNA sequences in the sample encode the same CDR3. This chain uses TRBV11-2 with TRBJ2-6; no firm D call. The CDR3 runs 16 residues. Germline-derived CDR1 and CDR2 are SGHAT and FQNNGV. V lost 0 bases, J lost 1 base, and 7 bases lay in between. Here the CDR3 reads CASSLDPVSGANVLTF. As DNA, the CDR3 is TGTGCCAGCAGCTTAGACCCCGTATCTGGGGCCAACGTCCTGACTTTC. Full variable domain (remainder filled in from reference TRBV11-2 and TRBJ2-6): EAGVAQSPRYKIIEKRQSVAFWCNPISGHATLYWYQQILGQGPKLLIQFQNNGVVDDSQLPKDRFSAERLKGVDSTLKIQPAKLEDSAVYLCASSLDPVSGANVLTFGAGSRLTVL.

This chain connects TRBV24-1 to TRBJ2-7; the D gene is possibly TRBD1 (6 bases). The germline CDR1 and CDR2 sequences are KGHDR and SFDVKD. V was shortened by 4 bases and J by 1 base, with 10 bases between the two germline ends. The CDR3 is 14 amino acids. The CDR3, as DNA: TGTGCCACCAGTGACCCTACAGGGTCCTACGAGCAGTACTTC. It specifies CATSDPTGSYEQYF.

The genes are TRBV9 and TRBJ2-2; possible D gene TRBD2, 5 bases. The germline V and J ends were trimmed by 1 base and 5 bases, with 12 bases remaining between them. This CDR3 comprises 15 residues. Germline CDR1 SGDLS, CDR2 YYNGEE. The CDR3 spells CASSVREGRTGELFF. DNA for the CDR3: TGTGCCAGCAGCGTACGGGAAGGGCGAACCGGGGAGCTGTTTTTT.

This clone was seen just once. The gene calls are TRBV28 and TRBJ1-2; no reliable D call. Trimming took off 3 bases at V and 7 bases at J, with 9 bases between the two ends. Germline CDR1 and CDR2: MDHEN and SYDVKM. The CDR3 runs 12 residues. DNA of the CDR3: TGTGCCAGCAGTTTTGTCTCCTCTGGCTACACCTTC. It is translated as CASSFVSSGYTF.

V is TRBV7-8 and J is TRBJ1-2, with D unclear. Trimming pared 6 bases from V and 1 base from J, leaving 9 bases between. CDR3 length: 13 amino acids. Germline CDR1 SGHVS, CDR2 FQNEAQ. CDR3 sequence (DNA): TGTGCCAGCAGTTCTCGGGGTAACTATGGCTACACCTTC. As protein: CASSSRGNYGYTF.

This chain connects TRBV10-1 to TRBJ2-3, with 8 nucleotides matching TRBD1. The junction had 5 bases not matched to a gene; V was cut back by 8 bases and J by 1 base. CDR1 and CDR2 from the germline V gene are WNHNN and SYGVQD (reference sequence). This CDR3 has 14 residues. The CDR3 region has the DNA TGCGCCAGCGATGCGGGACAGGGCACAGATACGCAGTATTTT. The encoded protein is CASDAGQGTDTQYF.

This clone came up a few times. The gene calls are TRBV19 and TRBJ1-5, with no clear D. Trimming left V 3 bases short and J 5 bases short, with 8 bases between. The CDR3 loop spans 13 amino acids. The germline V gene encodes CDR1 LNHDA and CDR2 SQIVND (reference sequence). CDR3 sequence: CASSMIGYQPQHF. CDR3 DNA: TGTGCCAGTAGTATGATCGGGTATCAGCCCCAGCATTTT.

The rearrangement joins TRBV2 to TRBJ2-7; D is possibly TRBD2 (6 bases). Deletions cut 8 bases from V and 7 bases from J, with 18 bases between. CDR1 is SNHLY and CDR2 is FYNNEI in the germline V gene. This CDR3 is 13 amino acids long. Here the CDR3 reads CASRPVPAGEQYF. CDR3 bases: TGTGCCAGCCGCCCGGTACCCGCGGGGGAGCAGTACTTC.

The V call is TRBV18, the J call TRBJ1-3; D not certain. The germline gives CDR1 KGHSH, CDR2 LQKENI. The V gene lost 2 bases and the J gene lost 0 bases, with 8 bases spanning the gap. CDR3 size: 15 residues. The CDR3 region is CASSPSVRSGNTIYF. The CDR3, as DNA: TGTGCCAGCTCACCATCGGTTCGCTCTGGAAACACCATATATTTT.

This clone was picked up one time. V usage is TRBV6-1 and J usage is TRBJ2-3; TRBD1 is a possible D gene (5 bases). V lost 2 bases, J lost 1 base, and 10 bases lay in between. The CDR3 sequence is 15 residues long. Germline V gene data show CDR1 as MNHNS and CDR2 as SASEGT. CDR3 in DNA: TGTGCCAGCAGTGAACAAAGCAGGGGCACAGATACGCAGTATTTT. This translates into CASSEQSRGTDTQYF.

The chain combines TRBV5-4 with TRBJ2-3; TRBD2 matches 8 bases. This CDR3 spans 15 amino acids. With 4 bases clipped from V and 7 bases from J, the junction kept 11 bases outside the gene matches. CDR1 is SGHNT and CDR2 is YYREEE in the germline V gene (reference sequence). The CDR3 spells CASSPGLETSHTQYF. CDR3 bases: TGTGCCAGCAGCCCGGGACTAGAAACGTCACATACGCAGTATTTT.

This chain connects TRBV30 to TRBJ1-6; 9 nucleotides line up with TRBD1. The junction had 3 bases not matched to a gene; V was cut back by 2 bases and J by 7 bases. Germline CDR1 and CDR2: GTSNPN and SVGIG (reference sequence). The CDR3 extends over 14 amino acids. The CDR3 here is CAWSSDRGNSPLHF. The CDR3 DNA is TGTGCCTGGAGTTCTGACAGGGGGAATTCACCCCTCCACTTT.